These T cell receptor beta chains were read from a single sample in a study of T cell clonotyping in hematopoietic cell transplantation. Profiled with immunoSEQ multiplex PCR; TCRdb holds only in-frame clones, not every one. The sample consists of fewer than 20,000 clones, about 84% of them appearing once. Source: PBMCs, taken 100 days after allogeneic stem cell transplant. These TCRs come from a male patient aged 55 to 69 who had an allogeneic stem cell transplant from a related donor, so the T cells may come from the graft donor. Some clones in this sample may be carry-over from other donors' samples. Each CDR3 is given with its conserved first and last residue. A D gene is named only where the DNA matches it firmly. A row's size may be missing; if present it is once, few, many or a size class.

NA,TRBJ2-7,NA,TRBV7-9,CASSQLVRSSSYEQYF,TGTGCCAGCAGCCAATTAGTCAGGTCGAGCTCCTACGAGCAGTACTTC
NA,TRBJ2-7,NA,TRBV7-8,CASSLGVGRTDYEQYF,TGTGCCAGCAGCTTAGGGGTGGGCAGGACAGACTACGAGCAGTACTTC
NA,TRBJ1-1,NA,TRBV7-9,CASAFGENTEAFF,TGTGCCAGCGCCTTCGGGGAGAACACTGAAGCTTTCTTT
NA,TRBJ1-5,NA,TRBV19,CASSPRGMLSDSNQPQHF,TGTGCCAGTAGCCCCAGGGGAATGCTATCGGATAGCAATCAGCCCCAGCATTTT
NA,TRBJ1-5,NA,TRBV7-2,CASSSQGANQPQHF,TGTGCCAGCAGCTCCCAGGGTGCCAATCAGCCCCAGCATTTT
NA,TRBJ2-3,TRBD1,TRBV5-1,CASSPRAGGPHTQYF,TGCGCCAGCAGCCCGAGGGCAGGGGGCCCTCATACGCAGTATTTT
NA,TRBJ2-7,TRBD2,TRBV5-1,CASSLAGTSAEQYF,TGCGCCAGCAGCTTGGCGGGGACTAGCGCCGAGCAGTACTTC
NA,TRBJ1-6,NA,TRBV5-1,CASSLASRSPLHF,TGCGCCAGCAGCTTGGCCTCCCGGTCACCCCTCCACTTT
few,TRBJ1-2,NA,TRBV30,CAWSGRGPIRGYTF,TGTGCCTGGAGTGGGCGGGGTCCAATACGTGGCTACACCTTC
NA,TRBJ2-5,NA,TRBV7-9,CASSATGTQETQYF,TGTGCCAGCAGCGCCACCGGGACGCAAGAGACCCAGTACTTC
NA,TRBJ1-6,NA,TRBV5-1,CASTVGYNSPLHF,TGCGCCAGCACTGTTGGGTATAATTCACCCCTCCACTTT
once,TRBJ1-2,TRBD1,TRBV6-5,CASRPGQGFGYTF,TGTGCCAGCAGACCCGGACAGGGGTTCGGCTACACCTTC
NA,TRBJ1-4,NA,TRBV28,CASSLFAGSNEKLFF,TGTGCCAGCAGTTTATTCGCCGGGTCTAATGAAAAACTGTTTTTT
NA,TRBJ1-2,NA,TRBV29-1,CSVGALADYGYTF,TGCAGCGTGGGGGCCCTGGCTGACTATGGCTACACCTTC
once,TRBJ1-2,NA,TRBV1,CTSSQAAGYGRGYTF,TGCACCAGCAGCCAAGCGGCTGGGTACGGGCGGGGCTACACCTTC
NA,TRBJ1-3,NA,TRBV5-6,CASSPRGLSGNTIYF,TGTGCCAGCAGCCCCCGGGGACTCTCTGGAAACACCATATATTTT
NA,TRBJ2-5,TRBD2,TRBV11-3,CASSLYGGGARQETQYF,TGTGCCAGCAGCTTATACGGCGGGGGGGCCCGACAAGAGACCCAGTACTTC
NA,TRBJ2-3,NA,TRBV21-1,CASRRNPGRGVCTDTQYF,TGTGCCAGCAGGAGAAATCCCGGCAGGGGTGTTTGCACAGATACGCAGTATTTT
NA,TRBJ2-5,NA,TRBV7-2,CASSLGLAETQYF,TGTGCCAGCAGCTTAGGGCTTGCAGAGACCCAGTACTTC
NA,TRBJ1-1,NA,TRBV29-1,CSVDRATEAFF,TGCAGCGTTGACAGGGCCACTGAAGCTTTCTTT
NA,TRBJ2-5,TRBD2,TRBV7-2,CASSNSGDKETQYF,TGTGCCAGCAGCAATAGCGGGGATAAAGAGACCCAGTACTTC
NA,TRBJ2-7,NA,TRBV10-3,CAISERLVGGSEQYF,TGTGCCATCAGTGAGAGACTCGTTGGGGGGTCCGAGCAGTACTTC
NA,TRBJ1-1,NA,TRBV4-2,CASSQDRVRPGGNTEAFF,TGTGCCAGCAGCCAAGATCGAGTCCGGCCGGGCGGGAACACTGAAGCTTTCTTT
NA,TRBJ2-7,NA,TRBV6-6,CASSYAVTHEQYF,TGTGCCAGCAGTTACGCCGTTACCCACGAGCAGTACTTC
once,TRBJ1-4,NA,TRBV30,CALRGAANEKLFF,TGTGCCTTAAGGGGGGCGGCTAATGAAAAACTGTTTTTT
NA,TRBJ2-6,NA,TRBV4-3,CASSQDTSGANVLTF,TGCGCCAGCAGCCAAGACACCTCTGGGGCCAACGTCCTGACTTTC
NA,TRBJ2-2,NA,TRBV7-2,CASSLDPSFGELFF,TGTGCCAGCAGCTTAGACCCTAGCTTTGGGGAGCTGTTTTTT
once,TRBJ1-3,NA,TRBV30,CAWSKGSDRDTIYF,TGTGCCTGGAGTAAGGGATCGGACAGAGACACCATATATTTT
NA,TRBJ1-2,NA,TRBV7-2,CASSLGRNYGYTF,TGTGCCAGCAGCTTAGGAAGAAACTATGGCTACACCTTC
few,TRBJ1-2,NA,TRBV19,CASRNRVRGYGYTF,TGTGCCAGTAGGAACAGGGTCCGGGGCTATGGCTACACCTTC
NA,TRBJ2-3,NA,TRBV10-3,CAISPDYTTDTQYF,TGTGCCATCAGTCCGGACTATACCACAGATACGCAGTATTTT
NA,TRBJ1-2,TRBD1,TRBV5-4,CASSSRDRGRIGYTF,TGTGCCAGCAGCTCCCGAGACAGGGGGCGAATTGGCTACACCTTC
NA,TRBJ2-5,NA,TRBV11-3,CASSLGQGGLEETQYF,TGTGCCAGCAGCTTAGGGCAGGGGGGCCTAGAAGAGACCCAGTACTTC
NA,TRBJ2-7,NA,TRBV29-1,CSVVKNSTYEQYF,TGCAGCGTTGTTAAAAACAGCACCTACGAGCAGTACTTC
NA,TRBJ2-7,NA,TRBV20-1,CSAVQVYEQYF,TGCAGTGCAGTACAGGTTTACGAGCAGTACTTC
NA,TRBJ2-3,TRBD1,TRBV30,CARGQGYATDTQYF,TGTGCCCGCGGACAGGGTTATGCCACAGATACGCAGTATTTT
few,TRBJ1-2,NA,TRBV6-5,CASSYRTSYGYTF,TGTGCCAGCAGTTACAGGACTTCCTATGGCTACACCTTC
once,TRBJ1-3,TRBD1,TRBV11-3,CASLQGAEGNTIYF,TGTGCCAGCCTACAGGGGGCGGAAGGAAACACCATATATTTT
once,TRBJ2-1,TRBD2,TRBV6-5,CASKFSGGAANEQFF,TGTGCCAGCAAATTTAGCGGGGGGGCTGCCAATGAGCAGTTCTTC
NA,TRBJ2-7,TRBD1,TRBV11-2,CASSLEQGTYEQYF,TGTGCCAGCAGCTTAGAACAGGGGACCTACGAGCAGTACTTC
NA,TRBJ1-1,TRBD1,TRBV4-1,CASSQPTGGNTEAFF,TGCGCCAGCAGCCAACCAACAGGGGGTAACACTGAAGCTTTCTTT
NA,TRBJ2-2,TRBD2,TRBV11-3,CASSRHPGTSGQTGELFF,TGTGCCAGCAGCCGACATCCCGGGACTAGCGGCCAGACCGGGGAGCTGTTTTTT
NA,TRBJ2-2,NA,TRBV6-6,CASKELTTGELFF,TGTGCCAGCAAGGAGTTAACCACCGGGGAGCTGTTTTTT
NA,TRBJ2-3,NA,TRBV5-1,CASSLDGSPDTQYF,TGCGCCAGCAGCTTGGACGGGAGCCCAGATACGCAGTATTTT
NA,TRBJ2-6,NA,TRBV9,CASSLSRRGSGANVLTF,TGTGCCAGCAGCCTATCTCGTCGGGGTTCTGGGGCCAACGTCCTGACTTTC
NA,TRBJ2-7,TRBD1,TRBV18,CASSPTRDSYEQYF,TGTGCCAGCTCACCAACCCGGGACAGCTACGAGCAGTACTTC
NA,TRBJ1-6,NA,TRBV5-1,CASSSAGDWASSPLHF,TGCGCCAGCAGTTCCGCAGGGGATTGGGCTAGTTCACCCCTCCACTTT
NA,TRBJ1-2,NA,TRBV7-3,CASSRGPDEGYGYTF,TGTGCCAGCAGTCGAGGGCCGGATGAGGGGTATGGCTACACCTTC
NA,TRBJ2-2,NA,TRBV11-2,CASSLGGTGELFF,TGTGCCAGCAGCTTAGGAGGCACCGGGGAGCTGTTTTTT